Listed below are T cell receptor beta chains from one sample, sequenced in a study of OX40 agonist ivuxolimab in advanced cancers. Only in-frame clones appear in the TCRdb table, and some are missing; sequencing was by immunoSEQ multiplex PCR. Of roughly 92,000 clones in the sample, under 90% were seen once. This sample comprised CD4+ or CD8+ T cells sorted from blood, obtained in a trial of the OX40 agonist ivuxolimab. The receptors were sampled from an adult with an advanced solid tumor such as melanoma, head and neck, liver or kidney cancer. Both conserved end residues are part of each CDR3. A D gene is named only where the DNA matches it firmly. The size field is filled for only some rows; it gives once, few, many or a size class.

>TRBJ1-2|TRBV7-9|-|-
TGTGCCAGCAGCTTAGGAACAGTTGAGGGCTACACCTTC
CASSLGTVEGYTF
>TRBJ1-2|TRBV28|-|-
TGTGCCAGCAGACCCTCCATGTGGGGGGGCGCAAACTATGGCTACACCTTC
CASRPSMWGGANYGYTF
>TRBJ2-3|TRBV19|-|-
TGTGCCAGTAGTATAGAACGACTAGATGGAGTTGGCACAGATACGCAGTATTTT
CASSIERLDGVGTDTQYF
>TRBJ2-7|TRBV7-8|TRBD1|many
TGTGCCAGCAGCTCCGGGACAGAAGTTTACGAGCAGTACTTC
CASSSGTEVYEQYF
>TRBJ2-1|TRBV18|-|-
TGTGCCAGCTCACCCTACAGCGACACCTCGTTTTACAATGAGCAGTTCTTC
CASSPYSDTSFYNEQFF
>TRBJ2-1|TRBV2|TRBD2|-
TGTGCCAGCAGTGGGTTACTAGCGGGAGCCGTTGAGCAGTTCTTC
CASSGLLAGAVEQFF
>TRBJ1-2|TRBV19|-|-
TGTGCCAGTAGTATAGGAGTGGGCCAGGGATATGGCTACACCTTC
CASSIGVGQGYGYTF
>TRBJ2-1|TRBV7-2|-|-
TGTGCCAGCAGCTCCCGAGGGTACGGGGGTGGCTACAATGAGCAGTTCTTC
CASSSRGYGGGYNEQFF
>TRBJ1-3|TRBV21-1|-|-
TGTGCCAGCAGCATTAAGCATCCAGGGGAAGGAAACACCATATATTTT
CASSIKHPGEGNTIYF
>TRBJ2-7|TRBV6-6|-|once
TGTGCCAGCACCGGGGGAACAGGAACATACGAGCAGTACTTC
CASTGGTGTYEQYF
>TRBJ2-7|TRBV7-2|-|-
TGTGCCAGCAGCTTAGGAGGAGGGACCTACGAGCAGTACTTC
CASSLGGGTYEQYF
>TRBJ1-5|TRBV11-3|TRBD1|few
TGTGCCAGCAGACGGGACAGGGGGCTTCAGCCCCAGCATTTT
CASRRDRGLQPQHF
>TRBJ2-3|TRBV29-1|-|-
TGCAGCGTTGTTGCGGGAAGCACAGATACGCAGTATTTT
CSVVAGSTDTQYF
>TRBJ2-2|TRBV9|-|-
TGTGCCAGCAGCATTAAACAGGGTGCGAACACCGGGGAGCTGTTTTTT
CASSIKQGANTGELFF
>TRBJ2-2|TRBV9|TRBD2|-
TGTGCCAGCAGCGAAAGCGGGACCCCCCCTGGGGAGCTGTTTTTT
CASSESGTPPGELFF
>TRBJ1-1|TRBV6-5|-|-
TGTGCCAGCAGTTACACCGATGGTGACACTGAAGCTTTCTTT
CASSYTDGDTEAFF
>TRBJ2-7|TRBV11-2|-|-
TGTGCCAGCAGCTTAACGCGCACCGGGTTACGGCAGTACTTC
CASSLTRTGLRQYF
>TRBJ2-3|TRBV7-3|TRBD1|-
TGTGCCAGCAGCAAAGACAGGGTGTCGGATACGCAGTATTTT
CASSKDRVSDTQYF
>TRBJ2-1|TRBV5-6|-|-
TGTGCCAGCAGCTTCGGGTCGCCCCAAAGCTCCTACAATGAGCAGTTCTTC
CASSFGSPQSSYNEQFF
>TRBJ1-1|TRBV29-1|TRBD1|once
TGCAGCGCTACGACAGGGTCGAACACTGAAGCTTTCTTT
CSATTGSNTEAFF
>TRBJ1-1|TRBV30|TRBD1|once
TGTGCCTGGAGGACGACAGGGCGGGGATTGAGCACTGAAGCTTTCTTT
CAWRTTGRGLSTEAFF
>TRBJ2-7|TRBV2|TRBD1|few
TGTGCCAGCGGGACAGGGGGGTACGAGCAGTACTTC
CASGTGGYEQYF
>TRBJ1-5|TRBV6-6|-|-
TGTGCCAGCAGTTACACGCGACAGGCCGGTCAGCCCCAGCATTTT
CASSYTRQAGQPQHF
>TRBJ1-4|TRBV9|TRBD1|-
TGTGCCAGCAGCCTCGGACAGGGGCTTTTCGGTGAAAAACTGTTTTTT
CASSLGQGLFGEKLFF
>TRBJ2-7|TRBV19|-|-
TGTGCCAGTAGTCGACCTGTAGGGGACTTCTACGAGCAGTACTTC
CASSRPVGDFYEQYF
>TRBJ2-2|TRBV2|-|-
TGTGCCAGCAGTGCGGACACCGGGGAGCTGTTTTTT
CASSADTGELFF